The 5 T cell receptor beta chains below come from one sample, sequenced in a study of blood T cells in healthy people across ages. A sample-barcoded 5' primer and a J-beta primer mix were used in a second PCR of about 6 to 11 cycles. In TCRdb, the 5' RACE reads were re-called with MiXCR into one record per CDR3 protein. The sample yields 1.5 million to 2 million distinct CDR3 sequences, over 25% seen once. The sample comprised blood. Receptor source: a woman under 40 in good health.

As regards this clonotype: At one of its ends the junction is not consistent with the germline gene, which may arise from a read error. The rearrangement joins TRBV6-2 or TRBV6-3 to TRBJ2-3; no reliable D call. The CDR3 length is 12 residues. Germline CDR1 MNHEY, CDR2 SVGEGT. The CDR3 loop reads CAGSSSSDTQYF. The DNA of the CDR3 is TGTGCCGGCAGTTCAAGCTCGGATACGCAGTATTTT.

This clonotype was seen more than once but under ten times. This sequence joins TRBV6-6 and TRBJ2-7; TRBD1 matches 8 bases. The CDR3 loop spans 12 amino acids. V was pared by 11 bases and J by 6 bases, with 9 bases of the junction left unmatched. CDR1 and CDR2 from the germline V gene are MNHNY and SVGAGI (reference sequence). This chain's CDR3 is CASRGLSGEQYF. The CDR3 nucleotides read TGTGCCTCCAGGGGGCTTAGTGGCGAGCAGTACTTC.

The J gene is TRBJ1-1, the V gene TRBV9, with a possible D match to TRBD1 (6 bases). V shed 2 bases and J shed 8 bases, with 16 bases lying between them. The CDR3 is 14 amino acids. From germline, CDR1 is SGDLS and CDR2 YYNGEE. The CDR3: CASSVFRSQGEAFF. In nucleotides, the CDR3 is TGTGCCAGCAGCGTCTTCCGGTCCCAGGGGGAAGCTTTCTTT.

This chain joins TRBV20-1 and TRBJ1-1, with no clear D. CDR3 length equals 14 residues. Trimming took 6 bases from V and 5 from J, leaving 19 bases between them. From germline, CDR1 is DFQATT and CDR2 SNEGSKA (reference sequence). The CDR3 loop reads CSAAGGRPGTEAFF. CDR3 nucleotides: TGCAGTGCGGCCGGAGGCCGACCGGGGACTGAAGCTTTCTTT.

This clonotype has ten or more counts. The genes are TRBV7-2 and TRBJ2-5; D remains ambiguous. Germline V lookup: CDR1 SGHTA, CDR2 FQGNSA. The CDR3 has 14 amino acids. The V gene lost 0 bases and the J gene lost 1 base, with 6 bases spanning the gap. CDR3 loop: CASSLALSQETQYF. CDR3 DNA: TGTGCCAGCAGCTTAGCTTTAAGCCAAGAGACCCAGTACTTC.